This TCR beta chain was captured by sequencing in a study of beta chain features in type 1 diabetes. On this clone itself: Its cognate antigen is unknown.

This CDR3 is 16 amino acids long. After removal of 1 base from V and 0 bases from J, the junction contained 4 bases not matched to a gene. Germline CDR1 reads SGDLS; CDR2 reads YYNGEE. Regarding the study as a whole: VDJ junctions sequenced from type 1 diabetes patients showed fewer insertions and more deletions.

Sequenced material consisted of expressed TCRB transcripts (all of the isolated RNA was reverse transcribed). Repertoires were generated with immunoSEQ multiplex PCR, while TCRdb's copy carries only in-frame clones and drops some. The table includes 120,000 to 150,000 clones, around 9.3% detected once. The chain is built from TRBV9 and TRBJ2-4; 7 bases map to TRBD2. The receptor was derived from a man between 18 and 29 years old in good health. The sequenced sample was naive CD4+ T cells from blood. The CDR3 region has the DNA TGTGCCAGCAGCGTACGGGGGGATCTAGCCAAAAACATTCAGTACTTC. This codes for CASSVRGDLAKNIQYF.